One sample yielded the 27 T cell receptor beta chains listed below, sequenced in a study of OX40 agonist ivuxolimab in advanced cancers. Assay used: immunoSEQ multiplex PCR; TCRdb lists only in-frame clones, some missing. The table shows tens of thousands of clones, with roughly 91% occurring only once. The material was CD4+ or CD8+ T cells sorted from blood, obtained in a trial of the OX40 agonist ivuxolimab. Receptors were obtained from an adult with an advanced solid tumor such as melanoma, head and neck, liver or kidney cancer.

The CDR3 sequence: CASSLGTGGNTEAFF. CDR3 nucleotides: TGTGCCAGCAGCTTAGGGACAGGGGGTAACACTGAAGCTTTCTTT. The chain links TRBV7-9 to TRBJ1-1, with 10 positions matching TRBD1. CDR3 length: 15 residues. The trim removed 1 base at V and 2 bases at J, leaving 1 base unmatched. Germline V gene lookup returns CDR1 SEHNR and CDR2 FQNEAQ (reference sequence).

The chain carries TRBV7-9 and TRBJ2-1; no firm D call. CDR3 length equals 11 residues. Trimming removed 8 bases from V and 5 bases from J, with 7 bases in between. Per germline, CDR1 SEHNR and CDR2 FQNEAQ (reference sequence). The CDR3 DNA sequence: TGTGCCAGCGGGCAAAACAATGAGCAGTTCTTC. It yields the protein CASGQNNEQFF.

The chain is built from TRBV4-3 and TRBJ2-7; 8 bases align to TRBD2. J lost 4 bases, V lost 0 bases, and 5 bases had no gene match. Germline assignment: CDR1 LGHNA and CDR2 YSLEER. The CDR3 contains 15 residues. This CDR3 is CASSQDPGGGYEQYF. As DNA, the CDR3 is TGCGCCAGCAGCCAAGATCCCGGCGGGGGGTACGAGCAGTACTTC.

The chain combines TRBV29-1 with TRBJ2-2; 7 nucleotides match TRBD1. The CDR3 contains 15 residues. CDR1 and CDR2 (germline): SQVTM, ANQGSEA. Trimming removed 7 bases from V and 0 bases from J; junction bases left unmatched: 8. CDR3 sequence reads: CSALGQTSNTGELFF. The CDR3 nucleotides read TGCAGCGCCCTGGGACAGACCTCGAACACCGGGGAGCTGTTTTTT.

V usage is TRBV30 and J usage is TRBJ1-1; D ambiguous. In germline, CDR1 is GTSNPN, CDR2 SVGIG (reference sequence). V was clipped by 1 base and J by 6 bases, with 9 bases between them. CDR3 length: 12 amino acids. CDR3 amino acids: CAWSGSGAEAFF. The CDR3 coding sequence is TGTGCCTGGAGTGGCTCTGGCGCTGAAGCTTTCTTT.

The genes are TRBV7-9 and TRBJ2-3; D gene uncertain. The CDR3 loop spans 15 amino acids. In germline, CDR1 is SEHNR, CDR2 FQNEAQ (reference sequence). Trimming took 6 bases from V and 0 from J, leaving 13 bases between them. The CDR3 here is CASRGSRASTDTQYF. CDR3 bases: TGTGCCAGCAGGGGAAGCAGAGCTAGCACAGATACGCAGTATTTT.

CDR3 bases: TGTGCCAGTAGTATGGTCCCCACAAGGATTACTGAAGCTTTCTTT. Protein: CASSMVPTRITEAFF. The chain has TRBV19 and TRBJ1-1; D remains ambiguous. This CDR3 spans 15 amino acids. In germline, CDR1 is LNHDA, CDR2 SQIVND (reference sequence). Trimming removed 3 bases at V and 5 bases at J, with 16 bases between.

The V call is TRBV27, the J call TRBJ1-2; 10 nucleotides align to TRBD1. In germline, CDR1 is MNHEY, CDR2 SMNVEV (reference sequence). V was clipped by 6 bases and J by 3 bases; unmatched bases: 4. This CDR3 has 14 amino acids. The CDR3 protein is CASRSGQGYYGYTF. CDR3 sequence (DNA): TGTGCCAGCAGATCGGGACAGGGGTACTATGGCTACACCTTC.

The rearrangement joins TRBV7-9 to TRBJ2-7, with D unresolved. The CDR3 has 14 amino acids. Trimming cost V 6 bases and J 5 bases, with 17 bases left between them. The germline V gene encodes CDR1 SEHNR and CDR2 FQNEAQ (reference sequence). The CDR3 spells CASRGAGAWDEQYF. The CDR3, as DNA: TGTGCCAGCAGAGGAGCAGGAGCTTGGGACGAGCAGTACTTC.

The chain employs TRBV5-1 and TRBJ1-1; no clear D gene. CDR1 is SGHRS and CDR2 is YFSETQ in the germline V gene. With 1 base removed from V and 5 bases from J, the gap between germline ends came to 9 bases. The CDR3 runs 13 residues. The CDR3 region has the DNA TGCGCCAGCAGCTTGAGTTATACTACTGAAGCTTTCTTT. Amino acids: CASSLSYTTEAFF.

The chain employs TRBV6-5 and TRBJ2-7; 9 positions agree with TRBD1. Germline V gives CDR1 MNHEY, CDR2 SVGAGI. V lost 6 bases to trimming and J lost 1 base; unmatched junction nucleotides: 4. There are 14 residues in the CDR3. The DNA of the CDR3 is TGTGCCAGCAGCCCAGGACAGGGGTCCTACGAGCAGTACTTC. Amino acid sequence: CASSPGQGSYEQYF.

The chain carries TRBV7-9 and TRBJ2-5; D may be TRBD2 (6 bases). The germline V and J ends were trimmed by 8 bases and 1 base, with 8 bases remaining between them. The length of the CDR3 is 12 residues. CDR1 and CDR2 from the germline V gene are SEHNR and FQNEAQ (reference sequence). The chain's CDR3 is CASAGIQETQYF. In DNA form, the CDR3 reads TGTGCCAGCGCGGGGATCCAAGAGACCCAGTACTTC.

This clone was detected once. The genes are TRBV10-2 and TRBJ2-1, with D maybe TRBD2 (6 bases). From germline, CDR1 is WSHSY and CDR2 SAAADI. The CDR3 runs to 18 residues. The ends were cut back, 0 bases at V and 7 bases at J, with 22 bases in the middle. CDR3 protein: CASSESYFVMAGTNEQFF. DNA for the CDR3: TGCGCCAGCAGTGAGTCTTATTTTGTGATGGCGGGAACAAATGAGCAGTTCTTC.

This chain joins TRBV10-1 and TRBJ2-2, with D hard to call. With 2 bases removed from V and 4 bases from J, the gap between germline ends came to 17 bases. CDR1 WNHNN and CDR2 SYGVQD come from the germline V gene (reference sequence). The CDR3 has 17 residues. Here the CDR3 reads CASSETKWASGTGELFF. CDR3 sequence (DNA): TGCGCCAGCAGTGAGACGAAGTGGGCTTCGGGCACCGGGGAGCTGTTTTTT.

The chain employs TRBV5-1 and TRBJ1-6; D might be TRBD1 (5 bases). Germline V gene lookup returns CDR1 SGHRS and CDR2 YFSETQ. V shed 0 bases and J shed 8 bases, with 9 bases lying between them. The CDR3 is made up of 14 amino acids. The CDR3 sequence is CASSLGRVDSPLHF. The DNA of the CDR3 is TGCGCCAGCAGCTTGGGCAGGGTTGATTCACCCCTCCACTTT.

The V gene is TRBV7-9, the J gene TRBJ1-4; D is uncertain. CDR1 SEHNR and CDR2 FQNEAQ come from the germline V gene (reference sequence). V dropped 5 bases and J dropped 4 bases, with 17 bases sitting between them. CDR3 length: 16 residues. The CDR3 DNA reads as TGTGCCAGCAGCCCCGGGCCCGCAAACTATAATGAAAAACTGTTTTTT. Its translation: CASSPGPANYNEKLFF.

The gene calls are TRBV11-2 and TRBJ2-7, with TRBD1 matching 11 bases. The CDR3 has 17 residues. CDR1 is SGHAT, CDR2 FQNNGV, per germline. Trimming took 2 bases from V and 0 from J; bases not matched to a gene: 6. For the CDR3, the DNA is TGTGCCAGCAGCTTATGGGACAGGGGGGGGAGCTCCTACGAGCAGTACGTC. Translating gives CASSLWDRGGSSYEQYV.

This chain uses TRBV5-1 with TRBJ1-4, with D tentatively TRBD1 (6 bases). The V end was cut by 4 bases, the J end by 6 bases, with 13 bases between. The germline gives CDR1 SGHRS, CDR2 YFSETQ. The CDR3 is 14 amino acids. The CDR3 protein is CASSPGGEDEKLFF. CDR3 DNA: TGCGCCAGCAGCCCGGGGGGCGAGGATGAAAAACTGTTTTTT.

This rearrangement joins TRBV28 to TRBJ2-7; TRBD2 is a possible D gene (5 bases). CDR3 size: 13 residues. Trimming stripped 6 bases from V and 5 bases from J, with 14 bases between. Germline V gene lookup returns CDR1 MDHEN and CDR2 SYDVKM. The CDR3 DNA reads TGTGCCAGCAGGAGGACTGGCCGGGACGAGCAGTACGTC. Protein product: CASRRTGRDEQYV.

This rearrangement joins TRBV27 to TRBJ2-4, with 8 bases aligning to TRBD2. Germline CDR1 reads MNHEY; CDR2 reads SMNVEV (reference sequence). V lost 3 bases, J lost 5 bases, and 9 bases stayed unmatched. There are 16 residues in the CDR3. The chain's CDR3 is CASSLHQGLEQNIQYF. The CDR3 DNA follows: TGTGCCAGCAGTTTGCACCAGGGACTAGAGCAAAACATTCAGTACTTC.

The chain joins TRBV5-4 to TRBJ2-3; tentative D call: TRBD2 (5 bases). The CDR3 is 14 residues long. The ends were cut back, 2 bases at V and 5 bases at J, with 12 bases in the middle. Germline CDR1 is SGHNT and CDR2 is YYREEE (reference sequence). CDR3 coding DNA: TGTGCCAGCAGCTTTTTTCTAGGAGGAGATACGCAGTATTTT. Translated: CASSFFLGGDTQYF.

The chain uses TRBV5-1 and TRBJ2-2; TRBD1 matches 8 bases. The CDR3 consists of 16 residues. The J segment lost 0 bases and the V segment lost 3 bases, leaving 4 bases of the junction unmatched. CDR1 is SGHRS and CDR2 is YFSETQ in the germline V gene. Here the CDR3 reads CASSWDRTTNTGELFF. Here the CDR3 DNA reads TGCGCCAGCAGCTGGGACAGGACTACGAACACCGGGGAGCTGTTTTTT.

This chain uses TRBV5-4 with TRBJ1-1; the D is unclear. Trimming stripped 1 base from V and 2 bases from J, with 0 bases between. This CDR3 is built from 11 residues. Germline values: CDR1 SGHNT, CDR2 YYREEE (reference sequence). The CDR3 loop is CASSLNTEAFF. The CDR3 coding sequence is TGTGCCAGCAGCTTGAACACTGAAGCTTTCTTT.

This chain connects TRBV4-1 to TRBJ2-5; tentative D call: TRBD2 (7 bases). CDR3 length: 15 amino acids. Germline values: CDR1 MGHRA, CDR2 YSYEKL. V was pared by 2 bases and J by 5 bases, with 15 bases between. CDR3 protein: CASSQTWGGVETQYF. As DNA, the CDR3 is TGCGCCAGCAGCCAAACTTGGGGGGGCGTGGAGACCCAGTACTTC.

V is TRBV7-3 and J is TRBJ1-1; maybe TRBD1 (6 bases). Germline V gene data show CDR1 as SGHTA and CDR2 as FQGTGA. The CDR3 runs to 14 residues. Trimming left V 1 base short and J 4 bases short, with 10 bases between. As DNA, the CDR3 is TGTGCCAGCAGCTTAAACAGGGAGGTCACTGAAGCTTTCTTT. Encoded protein: CASSLNREVTEAFF.

J is TRBJ2-2 and V is TRBV5-6, with 7 bases aligning to TRBD1. The CDR3 is 16 residues long. With 0 bases clipped from V and 5 bases from J, the junction kept 7 bases outside the gene matches. The germline gives CDR1 SGHDT, CDR2 YYEEEE. For the CDR3, the DNA is TGTGCCAGCAGCTTGGCCCGGAGACAGGGAACCGGGGAGCTGTTTTTT. This sequence encodes CASSLARRQGTGELFF.

This chain uses TRBV9 with TRBJ2-1, with 9 bases that match TRBD1. The CDR3 has 14 residues. V dropped 7 bases and J dropped 4; count of bases not matched to a gene: 6. Germline values: CDR1 SGDLS, CDR2 YYNGEE. CDR3 DNA sequence: TGTGCCAGCTCCCCGGGACAGGGTTACAATGAGCAGTTCTTC. Amino acids: CASSPGQGYNEQFF.